This entry lists 4 T cell receptor beta chains sequenced from one sample in a study of blood T cell repertoires in COVID-19. Measured with immunoSEQ multiplex PCR; TCRdb has only the in-frame clones, and not every one. There are roughly 70,000 clones in the sample; around four fifths occur only once, and 14% to 15% lies in the top ten. The sequencing input was peripheral blood. Receptors were obtained from a man in his sixties with COVID-19, enrolled during active disease.

The chain recombines TRBV19 with TRBJ1-1, with D possibly TRBD1 on 5 matching bases. This CDR3 is built from 13 residues. V shed 3 bases and J shed 5 bases, with 10 bases lying between them. Germline loops: CDR1 LNHDA, CDR2 SQIVND (reference sequence). CDR3 protein: CASSMGGLTEAFF. The CDR3 coding sequence is TGTGCCAGTAGTATGGGGGGATTGACTGAAGCTTTCTTT. Using reference TRBV19 and TRBJ1-1 for the parts outside the CDR3, the full variable domain is DGGITQSPKYLFRKEGQNVTLSCEQNLNHDAMYWYRQDPGQGLRLIYYSQIVNDFQKGDIAEGYSVSREKKESFPLTVTSAQKNPTAFYLCASSMGGLTEAFFGQGTRLTVV.

The J gene is TRBJ2-1, the V gene TRBV29-1, with 10 positions matching TRBD1. Trimming cost V 2 bases and J 3 bases; bases outside gene matches: 4. CDR1 is SQVTM and CDR2 is ANQGSEA in the germline V gene. This CDR3 spans 15 amino acids. CDR3 in DNA: TGCAGCGTTGAATGGCGGGACAGGGGCTACAATGAGCAGTTCTTC. Residues: CSVEWRDRGYNEQFF.

As for this clone: The sample contains more than one DNA sequence encoding this CDR3. This sequence joins TRBV18 and TRBJ2-6; D perhaps matches TRBD1 (6 bases). V was shortened by 4 bases and J by 2 bases, with 12 bases between the two germline ends. Germline CDR1 reads KGHSH; CDR2 reads LQKENI. The CDR3 totals 16 residues. CDR3 residues: CASSLWSGAGANVLTF. The DNA of the CDR3 is TGTGCCAGCTCACTGTGGTCAGGGGCTGGGGCCAACGTCCTGACTTTC.

This clone was counted a single time. V gene TRBV14 combines with J gene TRBJ2-3, with D maybe TRBD2 (6 bases). Looked up from germline, CDR1 is SGHDN and CDR2 is FVKESK. V lost 2 bases to trimming and J lost 6 bases, with 15 bases between them. The CDR3 has 15 residues. The CDR3 spells CASSQYTTRADTQYF. The CDR3 nucleotides are TGTGCCAGCAGCCAATACACGACTAGGGCCGATACGCAGTATTTT.